These T cell receptor beta chains were read from a single sample in a study of CD8 T cells in Susac syndrome. TCRdb ran MiXCR on the immunoSEQ multiplex PCR reads and lists one entry per CDR3 protein. The sample has under 200,000 distinct CDR3 sequences; over 75% are singletons. The sequenced material came from CD4+ T cells from PBMCs. These receptors were collected from a human donor with Susac syndrome. The CDR3 runs from the conserved cysteine through the conserved F or W. Fields, in order: clone size, D gene, V gene, J gene, CDR3 DNA, CDR3 protein. The D gene is left open where the match is weak. Expanded clones get a size class; other rows say once, few or many, or leave the size out.

>-|TRBD1|TRBV29-1|TRBJ2-6
TGCTTCGCCAGACAGGGGAGCTCTGGGGCCAACGTCCTGACTTTC
CFARQGSSGANVLTF
>few|-|TRBV29-1|TRBJ1-2
TGCAGCGTTGCTGTTGGGGCAGGGGCATATGGCTACACCTTC
CSVAVGAGAYGYTF
>-|TRBD2|TRBV20-1|TRBJ2-5
TGCAGTGCCGAGATCCTAGCGGGAGGATCCCAAGAGACCCAGTACTTC
CSAEILAGGSQETQYF
>-|-|TRBV9|TRBJ1-5
TGTGCCAGCAGCGGAACAGGTTCCAATCAGCCCCAGCATTTT
CASSGTGSNQPQHF
>-|-|TRBV28|TRBJ2-3
TGTGCCAGCGTACAGAACTTGGGAGATACGCAGTATTTT
CASVQNLGDTQYF
>-|-|TRBV7-9|TRBJ1-1
TGTGCCAGCAGCTTAGGATCCGTGAACACTGAAGCTTTCTTT
CASSLGSVNTEAFF
>-|-|TRBV29-1|TRBJ1-4
TGCAGCGCGTCGGGACCGAGTAATGAAAAACTGTTTTTT
CSASGPSNEKLFF
>-|-|TRBV30|TRBJ2-7
TGTGCCTGGAGCAAATCCGGATCCCACCGCTACGAGCAGTACTTC
CAWSKSGSHRYEQYF
>-|-|TRBV9|TRBJ1-1
TGTGCCAGCAGCCCCAAGTTGTGGGGGACACCTAACACTGAAGCTTTCTTT
CASSPKLWGTPNTEAFF
>-|TRBD1|TRBV28|TRBJ2-7
TGTGCCAGCGGCACACCATTCGGGACAGGAGCCTCCTACGAGCAGTACTTC
CASGTPFGTGASYEQYF
>-|TRBD2|TRBV6-2/TRBV6-3|TRBJ2-5
TGTGCCAGCAGCGTGATAGAGCGGGGGGCGGAGACCCAGTACTTC
CASSVIERGAETQYF
>once|TRBD1|TRBV5-4|TRBJ1-2
TGTGCCAGCAGCTTGGGGACAGGGAATGAGTATGGCTACACCTTC
CASSLGTGNEYGYTF
>-|-|TRBV20-1|TRBJ2-3
TGCAGTGCTAGAGGAAAAGGGAGCACAGATACGCAGTATTTT
CSARGKGSTDTQYF
>-|-|TRBV2|TRBJ1-1
TGTGCCAGCAGTGGGGAGGGAGGTGGCACTGAAGCTTTCTTT
CASSGEGGGTEAFF
>-|TRBD1|TRBV23-1|TRBJ2-2
TGCGCCAGTAGGGACAGGTTGACCGGGGAGCTGTTTTTT
CASRDRLTGELFF
>-|-|TRBV3-1|TRBJ2-2
TGTGCCAGCAGCCCTCGTGGTAACACCGGGGAGCTGTTTTTT
CASSPRGNTGELFF
>-|TRBD1|TRBV6-5|TRBJ1-2
TGTGCCACGGGGACAGGAGTCTATGGCTACACCTTC
CATGTGVYGYTF
>-|-|TRBV2|TRBJ2-7
TGTGCCAGTTCCATTTACCCAACAGAAGTCCAGTACTTC
CASSIYPTEVQYF
>-|-|TRBV19|TRBJ1-1
TGTGCCAGTAGTATCGGTCCCGCCAGCACTGAAGCTTTCTTT
CASSIGPASTEAFF
>-|TRBD2|TRBV19|TRBJ2-1
TGTGCCAGTAGTACCTTGGGACTAGCGGGGGGAAACAATGAGCAGTTCTTC
CASSTLGLAGGNNEQFF
>-|-|TRBV18|TRBJ1-2
TGTGCCAGCTCACCCGACTCGGCCAGCAACTATGGCTACACCTTC
CASSPDSASNYGYTF
>-|-|TRBV7-2|TRBJ2-6
TGTGCCAGCAGCTCAGAGCCGCGCTCTGGGGCCAACGTCCTGACTTTC
CASSSEPRSGANVLTF
>-|-|TRBV30|TRBJ1-1
TGTGCCTACCACAGTTTTAGAGGGGACCTTAACACTGAAGCTTTCTTT
CAYHSFRGDLNTEAFF
>once|-|TRBV6-2/TRBV6-3|TRBJ2-1
TGTGCCAGCTGTCCTGCGCTCGAGGGAGACAATGAGCAGTTCTTC
CASCPALEGDNEQFF
>-|-|TRBV29-1|TRBJ1-1
TGCAGCGTTGCGACTCTGGGACAGAACACTGAAGCTTTCTTT
CSVATLGQNTEAFF
>-|-|TRBV20-1|TRBJ1-6
TGCAGTGCTAGAAGTACCTATAATTCACCCCTCCACTTT
CSARSTYNSPLHF
>few|TRBD2|TRBV7-9|TRBJ2-1
TGTGCCAGCATTCGAAGGGCCGTAGCGGGAGGTATCAATGAGCAGTTCTTC
CASIRRAVAGGINEQFF